One sample yielded the 20 T cell receptor beta chains listed below, sequenced in a study of control samples from healthy donors and cancer patients. The protocol was immunoSEQ multiplex PCR, while the TCRdb copy is restricted to in-frame clones and leaves out a portion. There are 60,000 to 75,000 clones in the sample; about nine tenths occur only once, and roughly 5.5% lies in the top ten. Sample: PBMCs. These receptors came from a man between 60 and 75 years old with colorectal cancer.

The rearrangement uses TRBV3-1 (or the pseudogene TRBV3-2) and TRBJ2-2; 12 bases line up with TRBD2. J was trimmed by 0 bases and V by 6 bases; bases with no gene match: 8. Germline V gene sequence: CDR1 LGHDT, CDR2 YNNKEL (reference sequence). CDR3 length equals 18 residues. In nucleotides, the CDR3 is TGTGCCAGCAGTCGGCCACTAGCGGGGGGCCCGAACACCGGGGAGCTGTTTTTT. This gives the protein CASSRPLAGGPNTGELFF.

The rearrangement links TRBV9 to TRBJ2-5, with TRBD2 matching over 11 bases. The CDR3 runs 15 residues. The germline V gene has CDR1 SGDLS and CDR2 YYNGEE. Unmatched junction bases numbered 5, after V lost 4 bases and J lost 3 bases. As DNA, the CDR3 is TGTGCCAGCAGCCCGGGACTAGCGGCAAAAGAGACCCAGTACTTC. This sequence encodes CASSPGLAAKETQYF.

This clone has a single count. The rearrangement links TRBV18 to TRBJ1-4; 7 bases line up with TRBD1. There are 14 residues in the CDR3. Germline CDR1 is KGHSH and CDR2 is LQKENI. J gave up 5 bases and V 3 bases, and 3 bases lay outside the gene matches. This CDR3 is CASSPGQWNEKLFF. Here the CDR3 DNA reads TGTGCCAGCTCACCGGGACAGTGGAATGAAAAACTGTTTTTT.

In its sample, this clone was seen once. The rearrangement links TRBV9 to TRBJ2-1, with a possible D match to TRBD1 (7 bases). The V gene's germline CDR1 is SGDLS and CDR2 YYNGEE. V was pared by 4 bases and J by 8 bases, with 19 bases between. The CDR3 loop spans 15 amino acids. The CDR3 sequence is CASSPRGRGADEQFF. The CDR3 nucleotides read TGTGCCAGCAGCCCTCGGGGCAGGGGGGCGGATGAGCAGTTCTTC.

This clone was seen once. V and J are TRBV15 and TRBJ2-1, with 9 bases lining up with TRBD2. The CDR3 has 15 amino acids. CDR1 is LNHNV, CDR2 YYDKDF, per germline (reference sequence). After removal of 3 bases from V and 2 bases from J, the junction contained 2 bases not matched to a gene. The CDR3 reads CATSRTSGTYNEQFF. DNA for the CDR3: TGTGCCACCAGCAGGACTAGCGGAACCTACAATGAGCAGTTCTTC.

The chain uses TRBV6-7 and TRBJ2-3; D could derive from TRBD1 or TRBD2 (5 bases each). TRBV6-7 is annotated as an ORF whose role is uncertain. The V and J ends lost 2 bases and 4 bases respectively, with 25 bases between them. This CDR3 contains 19 residues. CDR3 sequence: CASSYPRRDLTEVADTQYF. As DNA, the CDR3 is TGTGCCAGCAGTTACCCCCGCCGGGACCTAACTGAGGTCGCAGATACGCAGTATTTT.

The chain couples TRBV5-6 to TRBJ1-2; no clear D gene. The CDR3 spans 14 residues. V was trimmed by 0 bases and J by 3 bases, leaving 9 bases between them. The germline V gene has CDR1 SGHDT and CDR2 YYEEEE. CDR3 nucleotide sequence: TGTGCCAGCAGCTTGGGGGAGAGGCACTATGGCTACACCTTC. Its translation: CASSLGERHYGYTF.

The gene calls are TRBV28 and TRBJ1-5, with D perhaps matching TRBD1 (5 bases). Deletions cut 6 bases from V and 6 bases from J, with 15 bases between. The CDR3 contains 14 residues. Germline assignment: CDR1 MDHEN and CDR2 SYDVKM. CDR3 in amino acids: CASRGVLRGQPQHF. The DNA of the CDR3 is TGTGCCAGCAGGGGGGTCCTAAGGGGTCAGCCCCAGCATTTT.

This clone showed up just a few times. Other nucleotide sequences in the sample specify the same CDR3. The V gene is TRBV20-1, the J gene TRBJ2-7; a possible D gene is TRBD1 (6 bases). The V end lost 5 bases, the J end lost 4 bases, and 9 bases lay between the germline ends. This CDR3 region has 11 residues. Germline values: CDR1 DFQATT, CDR2 SNEGSKA (reference sequence). CDR3 amino acids: CSALGGYEQYF. The CDR3 DNA sequence: TGCAGTGCTCTAGGGGGTTACGAGCAGTACTTC.

This clone has more than one count but fewer than ten. The genes are TRBV5-4 and TRBJ1-2; no reliable D call. V lost 4 bases, J lost 8 bases, and 15 bases lay in between. CDR1 is SGHNT and CDR2 is YYREEE in the germline V gene (reference sequence). The CDR3 sequence is 13 residues long. In nucleotides, the CDR3 is TGTGCCAGCAGCGCGGCTGCTCAGCGAGGCTACACCTTC. It yields the protein CASSAAAQRGYTF.

This clone was seen just once. The chain links TRBV7-8 to TRBJ2-5, with TRBD1 matching 12 bases. The CDR3 extends over 17 amino acids. Trimming cost V 2 bases and J 1 base; bases outside gene matches: 5. The germline CDR1 and CDR2 sequences are SGHVS and FQNEAQ. The CDR3 nucleotides read TGTGCCAGCAGCTTACGGGGGACAGGGGGCCCCCAAGAGACCCAGTACTTC. Its translation: CASSLRGTGGPQETQYF.

The chain is built from TRBV2 and TRBJ1-5, with a possible D match to TRBD1 (6 bases). The CDR3 runs to 15 residues. Trimming left V 4 bases short and J 3 bases short, with 13 bases between. Germline V gene sequence: CDR1 SNHLY, CDR2 FYNNEI. The CDR3 DNA reads TGTGCCAGCAGTGGTAAAACAGGGTTCAATCAGCCCCAGCATTTT. Translation gives CASSGKTGFNQPQHF. Looking up the rest from reference TRBV2 and TRBJ1-5 gives the full variable domain: EPEVTQTPSHQVTQMGQEVILRCVPISNHLYFYWYRQILGQKVEFLVSFYNNEISEKSEIFDDQFSVERPDGSNFTLKIRSTKLEDSAMYFCASSGKTGFNQPQHFGDGTRLSIL.

This chain joins TRBV16 and TRBJ2-1, with D unresolved. CDR1 KGHSY and CDR2 FQNENV come from the germline V gene. The CDR3 is 14 residues long. The V gene lost 0 bases and the J gene lost 3 bases, with 6 bases spanning the gap. The CDR3 DNA reads as TGTGCCAGCAGCCAATCCCCCAGCTACAATGAGCAGTTCTTC. It encodes CASSQSPSYNEQFF.

The V gene is TRBV5-1, the J gene TRBJ2-3, with TRBD2 identical over 16 bases. The germline V gene encodes CDR1 SGHRS and CDR2 YFSETQ. Trimming removed 2 bases from V and 2 bases from J; junction bases left unmatched: 5. CDR3 length equals 18 residues. CDR3 in DNA: TGCGCCAGCAGCTTTGGGGGGACTAGCGGGGGGGCCACAGATACGCAGTATTTT. Protein product: CASSFGGTSGGATDTQYF.

This clone came up once. V gene TRBV3-1 (or the pseudogene TRBV3-2) combines with J gene TRBJ1-3; no clear D. CDR1 is LGHDT and CDR2 is YNNKEL in the germline V gene (reference sequence). The length of the CDR3 is 14 residues. Trimming took off 6 bases at V and 1 base at J, with 10 bases between the two ends. For the CDR3, the DNA is TGTGCCAGCAGAGTAGGTGGTTCTGGAAACACCATATATTTT. This codes for CASRVGGSGNTIYF.

The CDR3 protein is CASSPETVSSGYTF. In DNA form, the CDR3 reads TGTGCCAGCAGCCCTGAGACAGTCTCGTCTGGCTACACCTTC. J is TRBJ1-2 and V is TRBV7-8; D might be TRBD1 (5 bases). Germline-derived CDR1 and CDR2 are SGHVS and FQNEAQ. This CDR3 is built from 14 residues. The V end was cut by 5 bases, the J end by 7 bases, with 17 bases between.

V usage is TRBV4-3 and J usage is TRBJ1-2, with 9 bases aligning to TRBD1. There are 15 residues in the CDR3. Trimming removed 4 bases from V and 0 bases from J; junction bases left unmatched: 3. Germline CDR1 reads LGHNA; CDR2 reads YSLEER. The CDR3 DNA sequence: TGCGCCAGCAGCCCTAGGACAGGGGCTAACTATGGCTACACCTTC. The encoded protein is CASSPRTGANYGYTF.

In the case of this clone: Compared with germline, one end of the junction differs, possibly owing to a read error. J is TRBJ2-7 and V is TRBV3-1 (or the pseudogene TRBV3-2); either TRBD1 or TRBD2 may supply D (6 bases each). Germline assignment: CDR1 LGHDT and CDR2 YNNKEL (reference sequence). The CDR3 sequence is 15 residues long. The CDR3 sequence is CAGSQDRRDNYEQYF. The CDR3 nucleotides are TGTGCCGGCAGCCAAGATCGGAGGGACAACTACGAGCAGTACTTC.

The chain links TRBV18 to TRBJ2-3; 10 nucleotides line up with TRBD1. J was trimmed by 3 bases and V by 1 base; bases with no gene match: 1. The CDR3 covers 15 residues. The germline CDR1 and CDR2 sequences are KGHSH and LQKENI. The CDR3 here is CASSPLGQGTDTQYF. For the CDR3, the DNA is TGTGCCAGCTCACCACTGGGACAGGGGACAGATACGCAGTATTTT.

The CDR3 sequence is CASSEQGYEQYF. CDR3 DNA: TGTGCCAGCAGTGAACAGGGGTACGAGCAGTACTTC. The chain recombines TRBV6-1 with TRBJ2-7, with D perhaps TRBD1 (6 bases). Germline CDR1 reads MNHNS; CDR2 reads SASEGT. V was clipped by 2 bases and J by 4 bases, with 6 bases between them. The CDR3 length is 12 residues.